This T cell receptor beta chain came from a study of shared clonotypes between healthy human individuals. Across the study: Three plates were used per donor for CD4 naive, three for CD4 memory, two for CD8 naive and one for CD8 memory.

The data were produced by immunoSEQ multiplex PCR, yet TCRdb's version contains in-frame clones alone and is incomplete. The profile covers about 730,000 clones, with 72% appearing a single time and more than 1.5% taken by the ten largest. Points on this clone: Its antigen remains unidentified. The DNA is omitted, as the CDR3 cannot be located on it reliably, and the CDR3 follows TCRdb's listing.

The CDR3 numbers 12 amino acids, ends counted. CDR1 and CDR2 (germline): GTSNPN, SVGIG (reference sequence). Points from the study as a whole: Estimated clonotype richness was generally higher in naive than memory subsets.

V usage is TRBV30 and J usage is TRBJ2-7; TRBD1 reflects the table's D call only, with no check against the DNA. Material for sequencing was memory CD4+ T cells sorted from blood. This sample's subset: CD45RA-negative fraction. This sequence was found in a woman aged 25 to 39 in good health. CDR3 in amino acids: CAWSVAGGSGYF.